This TCR beta chain was profiled in a study of blood T cells in healthy people across ages. The V gene's germline CDR1 is PRHDT and CDR2 FYEKMQ (reference sequence). V lost 4 bases to trimming and J lost 7 bases; unmatched junction nucleotides: 3. This CDR3 is built from 12 residues. Sample-barcoded 5' priming and a J-beta primer mix drove a second PCR of roughly 6 to 12 cycles. TCRdb re-analysed the 5' RACE reads in MiXCR, keeping a single row per CDR3 protein. The data show around 1,000,000 distinct CDR3 sequences, 25% seen once. The data were also submitted as part of a second study, on T cells of mothers and their children. That work states: When mothers and children were related, their normalized repertoire overlap, which was always slightly higher, did not differ significantly from that of unrelated pairs.

The sequence came from a girl aged 2-15 years in good health. The chain has TRBV13 and TRBJ2-7; TRBD1 aligns across 8 bases. Material for sequencing was blood. CDR3 sequence: CASSSGTGEQYF. The CDR3 region has the DNA TGTGCCAGCAGCTCCGGGACAGGTGAGCAGTACTTC.